This T cell receptor beta chain stems from a study of control samples from healthy donors and cancer patients. The assay was immunoSEQ multiplex PCR, and TCRdb's table has in-frame clones only and misses some. Of 150,000 to 200,000 clones in the sample, approximately 90% were seen once. Germline CDR1 and CDR2: MDHEN and SYDVKM. The CDR3 consists of 13 residues. The V gene end was trimmed by 6 bases and the J gene end by 2 bases; junction bases not matched to a gene: 4. Material: blood. The clonotype was recovered from a woman aged 25-40 years in good health. The chain is built from TRBV28 and TRBJ2-7; 7 bases are shared with TRBD1. CDR3 sequence reads: CASSRQGTYEQYF. DNA of the CDR3: TGTGCCAGCAGCCGACAGGGAACCTACGAGCAGTACTTC.